The 20 T cell receptor beta chains below come from one sample, sequenced in a study of glioma-infiltrating T cells. Amplification of TCR alpha and beta CDR3 regions from RNA used iRepertoire nested multiplex PCR. Via MiXCR, TCRdb re-called the multiplex PCR reads, giving one row per CDR3 protein. The sample shows fewer than 500,000 distinct CDR3 sequences, about 40% of them seen only once. The source material was glioma tissue, nonneoplastic brain tissue, or PBMCs (not recorded which). These receptors all stem from a human donor with low-grade glioma or glioblastoma, undergoing nonglioma brain surgery, or in good health (not recorded which).

A single count supports this clonotype. The genes are TRBV18 and TRBJ1-5, with D perhaps matching TRBD1 (5 bases). The CDR3 totals 17 residues. The germline V gene has CDR1 KGHSH and CDR2 LQKENI. The ends were cut back, 3 bases at V and 1 base at J, with 16 bases in the middle. CDR3 sequence (DNA): TGTGCCAGCTCACCTCGACGGGGGTCCGGGAGCAATCAGCCCCAGCATTTT. This gives the protein CASSPRRGSGSNQPQHF.

A few counts support this clonotype. The rearrangement joins TRBV5-4 to TRBJ1-1; D is possibly TRBD1 (5 bases). The CDR3 runs to 15 residues. Trimming left V 2 bases short and J 1 base short, with 12 bases between. The V gene's germline CDR1 is SGHNT and CDR2 YYREEE (reference sequence). The CDR3 DNA reads as TGTGCCAGCAGCTTAAGTTCCAGGGCGAACACTGAAGCTTTCTTT. Translating it yields CASSLSSRANTEAFF.

This clonotype occurred a few times. The chain employs TRBV10-3 and TRBJ1-1; D is uncertain. Germline-derived CDR1 and CDR2 are ENHRY and SYGVKD. Trimming left V 8 bases short and J 0 bases short, with 13 bases between. This CDR3 is 14 amino acids long. The CDR3 loop is CAISPMRMNTEAFF. The CDR3 nucleotides are TGTGCCATCTCTCCGATGCGAATGAACACTGAAGCTTTCTTT.

Remarks on this clonotype: The junction does not match germline at one end; this may be a read error. The chain joins TRBV7-9 to TRBJ1-4, with 7 nucleotides matching TRBD1. The CDR3 has 17 residues. Germline loops: CDR1 SEHNR, CDR2 FQNEAQ (reference sequence). The CDR3 is CASSARIGGPTNEQLFF. CDR3 DNA: TGTGCCAGCAGCGCCCGAATAGGGGGCCCAACTAATGAACAACTGTTTTTT.

To note about this clonotype: It may be a read error: a sequence one base away is much more abundant. This chain uses TRBV28 with TRBJ1-5; the D is unclear. V was trimmed by 3 bases and J by 3 bases, leaving 9 bases between them. Germline CDR1 MDHEN, CDR2 SYDVKM. The CDR3 has 14 amino acids. The CDR3 DNA follows: TGTGCCAGCAGTTTCTGTAGTCTCAATCAGCCCCAGCATTTT. Its translation: CASSFCSLNQPQHF.

In regard to this clonotype: A much larger clone lies a single base off, so this may be a read error. This chain uses TRBV28 with TRBJ2-5, with 9 positions matching TRBD2. The germline gives CDR1 MDHEN, CDR2 SYDVKM. The CDR3 consists of 14 residues. This CDR3 is CASSFAGGEETQHF. CDR3 nucleotide sequence: TGTGCCAGCAGTTTTGCGGGAGGGGAAGAGACCCAGCACTTC.

Comment on this clonotype: A much larger clone sits a single nucleotide away, making a read error possible. The chain is built from TRBV20-1 and TRBJ2-5, with a weak D call TRBD1 (6 bases). This CDR3 has 12 amino acids. CDR1 and CDR2 from the germline V gene are DFQATT and SNEGSKA (reference sequence). The CDR3 DNA is TGCAGTGCATGGAACGAGGGGGAGACCCGGTACTTC. Translated, it gives CSAWNEGETRYF.

This clonotype has only a few counts. V usage is TRBV7-2 and J usage is TRBJ2-7; D ambiguous. The CDR3 length is 13 residues. V was pared by 5 bases and J by 0 bases, with 8 bases between. CDR1 is SGHTA and CDR2 is FQGNSA in the germline V gene. The DNA for the CDR3 is TGTGCCAGCAGCCCTTTACGCTCCTACGAGCAGTACTTC. Translation: CASSPLRSYEQYF.

The CDR3 coding sequence is TGTGCCATCTCAAAAACGAGAGGGACTGAAGCTTTCTTT. This gives the protein CAISKTRGTEAFF. The chain links TRBV6-6 to TRBJ1-1; D ambiguous. Germline CDR1 and CDR2: MNHNY and SVGAGI (reference sequence). Trimming pared 10 bases from V and 5 bases from J, leaving 17 bases between. The CDR3 is made up of 13 amino acids.

This chain joins TRBV20-1 and TRBJ2-3, with 10 bases matching TRBD2. Trimming cost V 3 bases and J 3 bases; bases outside gene matches: 9. The CDR3 extends over 16 amino acids. CDR1 DFQATT and CDR2 SNEGSKA come from the germline V gene (reference sequence). In DNA form, the CDR3 reads TGCAGTGCTAGCACTATCTTAGCGGGAGGTACAGATACGCAGTATTTT. It specifies CSASTILAGGTDTQYF.

V is TRBV6-6 and J is TRBJ2-7; 9 bases align to TRBD1. Germline V gene lookup returns CDR1 MNHNY and CDR2 SVGAGI (reference sequence). The CDR3 is 16 amino acids. J gave up 4 bases and V 6 bases, and 13 bases lay outside the gene matches. The CDR3 loop reads CASSCGTGSSSYEQYF. The CDR3 DNA reads TGTGCCAGCAGCTGCGGGACAGGGTCTAGCAGTTACGAGCAGTACTTC.

As for this clonotype: Possible read error: a much larger clone is one base away. The chain recombines TRBV27 with TRBJ1-1; possible D gene TRBD1, 5 bases. Germline V gene data show CDR1 as MNHEY and CDR2 as SMNVEV (reference sequence). Trimming left V 5 bases short and J 8 bases short, with 18 bases between. This CDR3 has 14 amino acids. DNA of the CDR3: TGTGCCAGCAGTCCTCGGGGACCCTCGAGAGAAGCTTTCTTT. Protein: CASSPRGPSREAFF.

V gene TRBV5-1 combines with J gene TRBJ2-7, with 9 bases identical to TRBD1. After removal of 4 bases from V and 6 bases from J, the junction contained 11 bases not matched to a gene. Looked up from germline, CDR1 is SGHRS and CDR2 is YFSETQ. The CDR3 spans 15 residues. CDR3 nucleotides: TGCGCCAGCAGCATCCCTGGACAGGGGTTGGGCGAGCAGTACTTC. Residues: CASSIPGQGLGEQYF.

This chain joins TRBV28 and TRBJ2-4, with no clear D. The length of the CDR3 is 14 residues. Germline V lookup: CDR1 MDHEN, CDR2 SYDVKM. V lost 5 bases and J 3 bases, leaving 11 bases between the germline ends. DNA for the CDR3: TGTGCCAGCAGTAAGCTAGTCGTCAAAAACATTCAGTACTTC. This sequence encodes CASSKLVVKNIQYF.

Concerning this clonotype itself: A much bigger clone sits one base away, suggesting this may be a read error. J is TRBJ2-7 and V is TRBV6-1; D unresolved. Trimming pared 6 bases from V and 3 bases from J, leaving 15 bases between. CDR1 MNHNS and CDR2 SASEGT come from the germline V gene. This CDR3 is 14 amino acids long. CDR3 sequence (DNA): TGTGCCAGCAGCGGGTTAGGAGAGGTCTACGAGCAGTACTTC. Translation: CASSGLGEVYEQYF.

In its sample, this clonotype was seen many times. This chain connects TRBV28 to TRBJ2-7; possibly TRBD2 for D (5 bases). Germline values: CDR1 MDHEN, CDR2 SYDVKM. The V gene lost 6 bases and the J gene lost 6 bases, with 21 bases spanning the gap. The CDR3 sequence is 15 residues long. The CDR3 DNA follows: TGTGCCAGCAGCCTAACGGGGAAGAGTTCAGGCGAGCAGTACTTC. It yields the protein CASSLTGKSSGEQYF.

The chain has TRBV7-3 and TRBJ2-7; 8 bases match TRBD1. CDR1 is SGHTA and CDR2 is FQGTGA in the germline V gene. CDR3 length equals 17 residues. With V trimmed by 5 bases and J by 0 bases, 12 bases remained unmatched. The CDR3 spells CASSGTGRNLSSYEQYF. In DNA, the CDR3 is TGTGCCAGCAGCGGGACAGGAAGAAATCTTAGCTCCTACGAGCAGTACTTC.

In this sample, this clonotype turned up a few times. The chain employs TRBV28 and TRBJ2-7, with TRBD1 as a possible D gene (5 bases). The V gene lost 3 bases and the J gene lost 4 bases, with 19 bases spanning the gap. Germline V lookup: CDR1 MDHEN, CDR2 SYDVKM. The CDR3 totals 16 residues. This CDR3 reads CASSFVAGFPQYEQYF. CDR3 in DNA: TGTGCCAGCAGTTTCGTGGCAGGGTTCCCCCAATACGAGCAGTACTTC. Variable domain in full (rest from reference TRBV28 and TRBJ2-7): DVKVTQSSRYLVKRTGEKVFLECVQDMDHENMFWYRQDPGLGLRLIYFSYDVKMKEKGDIPEGYSVSREKKERFSLILESASTNQTSMYLCASSFVAGFPQYEQYFGPGTRLTVT.

Worth noting for this clonotype: Since the CDR3 does not end with the conserved phenylalanine or tryptophan, this likely comes from a read error. The J gene is TRBJ2-2, the V gene TRBV20-1; 8 positions match TRBD1. Per the germline V gene, CDR1 is DFQATT and CDR2 is SNEGSKA (reference sequence). The CDR3 extends over 15 amino acids. The J segment lost 2 bases and the V segment lost 5 bases, leaving 7 bases of the junction unmatched. CDR3 nucleotides: TGCAGTGCTTGGCCGGGACAGGTCAACACCGGGGAGCTGTTTATT. As protein: CSAWPGQVNTGELFI.

This clonotype was picked up a small number of times. The genes are TRBV6-2 or TRBV6-3 and TRBJ2-1, with 10 bases identical to TRBD2. V dropped 7 bases and J dropped 9; count of bases not matched to a gene: 12. The CDR3 spans 15 residues. CDR1 and CDR2 from the germline V gene are MNHEY and SVGEGT. As DNA, the CDR3 is TGTGCCAGCACCCTTCTCCTTCTAGCGGGAGCTGAGCAGTTCTTC. Amino acid sequence: CASTLLLLAGAEQFF.